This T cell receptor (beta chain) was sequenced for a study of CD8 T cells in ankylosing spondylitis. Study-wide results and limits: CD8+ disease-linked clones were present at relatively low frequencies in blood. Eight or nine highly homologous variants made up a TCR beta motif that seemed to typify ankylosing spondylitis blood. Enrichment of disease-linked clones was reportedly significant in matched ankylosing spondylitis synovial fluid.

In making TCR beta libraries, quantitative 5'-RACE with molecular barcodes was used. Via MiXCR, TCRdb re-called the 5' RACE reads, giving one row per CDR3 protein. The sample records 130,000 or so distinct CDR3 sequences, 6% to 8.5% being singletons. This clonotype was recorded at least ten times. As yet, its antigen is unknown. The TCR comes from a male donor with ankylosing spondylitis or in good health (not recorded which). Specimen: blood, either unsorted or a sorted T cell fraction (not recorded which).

The DNA of the CDR3 is TGTGCCACCAGTGACGGGACAGGCGGCAAGGGGCAGTACTTC. Its protein product is CATSDGTGGKGQYF. This chain joins TRBV24-1 and TRBJ2-7; 8 nucleotides match TRBD1. Trimming at V came to 4 bases and at J to 9 bases, leaving 10 bases not matched to a gene. CDR1 and CDR2 from the germline V gene are KGHDR and SFDVKD. The CDR3 is 14 residues long.